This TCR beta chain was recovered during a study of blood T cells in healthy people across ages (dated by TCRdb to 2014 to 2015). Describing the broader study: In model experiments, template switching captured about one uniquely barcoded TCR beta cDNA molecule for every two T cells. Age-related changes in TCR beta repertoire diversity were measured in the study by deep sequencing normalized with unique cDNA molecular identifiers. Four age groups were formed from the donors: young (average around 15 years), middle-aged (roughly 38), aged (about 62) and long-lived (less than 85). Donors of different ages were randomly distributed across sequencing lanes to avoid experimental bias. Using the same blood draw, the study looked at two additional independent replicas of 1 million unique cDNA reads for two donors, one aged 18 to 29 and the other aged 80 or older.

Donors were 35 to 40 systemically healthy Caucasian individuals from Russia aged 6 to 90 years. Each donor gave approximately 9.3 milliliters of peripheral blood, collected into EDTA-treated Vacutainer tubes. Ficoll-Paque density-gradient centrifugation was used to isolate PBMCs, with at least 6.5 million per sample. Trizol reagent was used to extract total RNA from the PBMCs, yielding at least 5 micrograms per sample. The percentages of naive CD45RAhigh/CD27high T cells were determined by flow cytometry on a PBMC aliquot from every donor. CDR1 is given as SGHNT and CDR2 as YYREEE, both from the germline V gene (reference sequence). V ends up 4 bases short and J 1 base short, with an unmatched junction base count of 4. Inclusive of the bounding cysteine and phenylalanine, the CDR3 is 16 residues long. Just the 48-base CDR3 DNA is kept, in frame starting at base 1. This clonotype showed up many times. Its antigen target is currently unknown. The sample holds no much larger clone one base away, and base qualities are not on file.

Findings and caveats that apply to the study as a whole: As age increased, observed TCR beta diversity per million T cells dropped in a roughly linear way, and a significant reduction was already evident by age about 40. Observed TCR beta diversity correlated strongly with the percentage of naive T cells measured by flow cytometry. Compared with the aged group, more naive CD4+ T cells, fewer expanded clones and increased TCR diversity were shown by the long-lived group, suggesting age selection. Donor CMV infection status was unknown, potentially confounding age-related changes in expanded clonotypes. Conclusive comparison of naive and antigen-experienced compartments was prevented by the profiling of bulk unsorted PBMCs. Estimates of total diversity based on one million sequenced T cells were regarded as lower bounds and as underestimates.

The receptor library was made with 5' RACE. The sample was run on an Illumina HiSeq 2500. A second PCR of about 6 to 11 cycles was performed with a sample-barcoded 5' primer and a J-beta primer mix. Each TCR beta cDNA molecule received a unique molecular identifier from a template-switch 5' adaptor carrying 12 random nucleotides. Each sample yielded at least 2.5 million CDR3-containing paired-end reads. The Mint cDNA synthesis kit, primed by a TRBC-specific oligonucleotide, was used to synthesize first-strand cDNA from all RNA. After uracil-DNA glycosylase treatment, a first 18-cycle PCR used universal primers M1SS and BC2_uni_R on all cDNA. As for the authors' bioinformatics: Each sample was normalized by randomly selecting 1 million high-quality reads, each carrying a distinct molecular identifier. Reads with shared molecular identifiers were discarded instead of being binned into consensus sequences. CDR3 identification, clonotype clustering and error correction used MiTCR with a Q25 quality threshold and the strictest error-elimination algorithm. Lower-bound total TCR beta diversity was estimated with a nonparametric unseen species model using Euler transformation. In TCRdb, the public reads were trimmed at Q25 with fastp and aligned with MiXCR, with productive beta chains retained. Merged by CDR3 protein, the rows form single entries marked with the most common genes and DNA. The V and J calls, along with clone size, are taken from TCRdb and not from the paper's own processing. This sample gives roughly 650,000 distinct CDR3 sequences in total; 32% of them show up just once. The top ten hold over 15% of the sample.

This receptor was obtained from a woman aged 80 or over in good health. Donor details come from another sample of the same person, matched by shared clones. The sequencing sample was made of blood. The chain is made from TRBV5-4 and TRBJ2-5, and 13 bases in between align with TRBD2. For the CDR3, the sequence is CASSAGTSGVQETQYF. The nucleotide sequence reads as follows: TGTGCCAGCAGCGCCGGGACTAGCGGGGTCCAAGAGACCCAGTACTTC.